This TCR beta chain was sequenced in a study of human T cells and chemical hapten exposure (dated by TCRdb to the early 2020s). Concerning the study at large: Libraries were combined into a pool for sequencing, and differences in TCR yield between samples came mainly from small differences in library volumes within the pool. Each blood RNA sample was used to sequence both TCR alpha and TCR beta chains. In alopecia patients, the study followed how the peripheral blood TCR repertoire changed in vivo over primary and secondary sensitization to diphenylcyclopropenone (DPC), a hapten. What the study reported, not specific to this receptor: After repeated subsampling, the strength of the expansion versus patch-test correlation and the threshold at which it became significant changed. DPC sensitization did not change the number of TCRs with a frequency above 1 in 1000, and there was no evidence of changes in global repertoire structure.

Interpreted using the paper, the time point label stands for: healthy volunteer bleed at 2 weeks. Total RNA was extracted from unfractionated whole blood that had been collected in Tempus Blood RNA tubes. Four or five healthy volunteers acted as controls for TCR sequencing and had blood drawn at day 0, 2 weeks and 6 weeks. Library preparation was by RACE. These reads were obtained on a NextSeq 500. During library preparation, unique molecular identifiers were attached to individual cDNA molecules so that TCRs could be counted in a quantitative, reproducible way. The authors' pipeline ran thus. A median of about 87,000 TCRs per sample was observed, with a range of roughly 23,224 to 750,000. V, J and CDR3 annotation of the TCR reads was performed with the Decombinator software suite. For the PS versus PT1 abundance plots, all samples were subsampled to the same number of TCRs (28,000). Expanded TCRs were defined as absent before sensitization and observed at least eight times at the 2-week time point. Using fastp trimming at Q25 and MiXCR clonotype assembly, TCRdb reanalyzed the public sequencing data and kept in-frame beta chains. Entries are consolidated by CDR3 protein sequence, retaining the most common genes and DNA. These V and J calls derive from TCRdb rather than the authors' analysis. A total of 130,000 or so distinct CDR3 sequences appear in this sample, about 8.2% of them only once. The ten largest account for approximately 1.6% of the sample.

Measured from the cysteine to the phenylalanine, the CDR3 is 15 residues long. Just CDR3 DNA is preserved here, 45 bases in frame from base 1. According to the germline V gene (reference sequence), CDR1 reads MNHEY and CDR2 reads SMNVEV. The junction shows trimming of 4 bases on V and 4 bases on J, plus 14 bases between the germline ends. Turning to this clonotype: Its antigen is unknown. No much larger clonotype is one base removed from it; base qualities were not supplied.

This receptor was obtained from a male donor in good health. Some clones in this sample may be carry-over from other donors' samples. The chain uses TRBV27 and TRBJ2-1, with the D gene not clear enough to name. The sequenced material came from whole blood. CDR3 sequence: CASSSSVGQYNEQFF. The DNA sequence is TGTGCCAGCAGTTCGTCAGTTGGGCAGTACAATGAGCAGTTCTTC.